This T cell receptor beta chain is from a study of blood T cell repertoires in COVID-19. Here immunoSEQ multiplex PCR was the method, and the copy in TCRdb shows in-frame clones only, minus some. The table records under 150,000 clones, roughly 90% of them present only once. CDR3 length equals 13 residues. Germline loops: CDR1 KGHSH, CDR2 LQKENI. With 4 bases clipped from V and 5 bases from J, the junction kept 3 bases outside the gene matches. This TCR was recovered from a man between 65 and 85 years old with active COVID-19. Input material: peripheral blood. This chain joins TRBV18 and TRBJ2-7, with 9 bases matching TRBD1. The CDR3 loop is CASSLRTGDEQYF. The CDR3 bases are TGTGCCAGCTCACTAAGGACAGGGGACGAGCAGTACTTC.